Below are 26 T cell receptor beta chains sequenced from a single sample in a study of CD4 T cells in relation to SARS-CoV-2 and coronaviruses. Their cognate antigens are unknown. Sequencing used immunoSEQ multiplex PCR; TCRdb keeps in-frame clones, though not all of them. Of approximately 43,000 clones listed, 84% are singletons. The sample comprised naive CD4+ T cells from PBMCs, cultured in vitro. The subset is: naive CD4+ T cells isolated by negative enrichment. All receptors come from an adult with COVID-19.

The chain has TRBV5-1 and TRBJ2-7, with D unresolved. The CDR3 sequence is 13 residues long. The germline CDR1 and CDR2 sequences are SGHRS and YFSETQ. Trimming stripped 4 bases from V and 5 bases from J, with 13 bases between. DNA for the CDR3: TGCGCCAGCAGCAGTAATCGTTCGGACGAGCAGTACTTC. This sequence encodes CASSSNRSDEQYF.

The chain is built from TRBV28 and TRBJ1-3; D unclear. The CDR3 length is 14 residues. The V and J ends lost 2 bases and 0 bases respectively, with 5 bases between them. Germline V lookup: CDR1 MDHEN, CDR2 SYDVKM. The CDR3 DNA is TGTGCCAGCAGTTTAGAGTACTCTGGAAACACCATATATTTT. As protein: CASSLEYSGNTIYF. Filled out from reference TRBV28 and TRBJ1-3, the complete variable domain reads DVKVTQSSRYLVKRTGEKVFLECVQDMDHENMFWYRQDPGLGLRLIYFSYDVKMKEKGDIPEGYSVSREKKERFSLILESASTNQTSMYLCASSLEYSGNTIYFGEGSWLTVV.

The chain employs TRBV6-5 and TRBJ2-2; TRBD1 matches 7 bases. The CDR3 totals 16 residues. J gave up 6 bases and V 2 bases, and 9 bases lay outside the gene matches. Germline V lookup: CDR1 MNHEY, CDR2 SVGAGI. CDR3 sequence: CASSYLNRGGPGELFF. The CDR3 DNA follows: TGTGCCAGCAGTTACCTTAACAGGGGTGGTCCCGGGGAGCTGTTTTTT.

The V and J genes are TRBV3-1 (or the pseudogene TRBV3-2) and TRBJ2-2; D tentatively reads TRBD1 or TRBD2 (7 bases each). From germline, CDR1 is LGHDT and CDR2 YNNKEL (reference sequence). The V end lost 8 bases, the J end lost 6 bases, and 22 bases lay between the germline ends. The CDR3 is made up of 16 amino acids. CDR3 loop: CASLQGGGIEAGELFF. The CDR3 coding sequence is TGTGCCAGCCTCCAGGGGGGAGGGATTGAGGCCGGGGAGCTGTTTTTT.

V usage is TRBV29-1 and J usage is TRBJ2-7, with 9 bases aligning to TRBD2. Trimming at V came to 7 bases and at J to 0 bases, leaving 10 bases not matched to a gene. Germline V gene lookup returns CDR1 SQVTM and CDR2 ANQGSEA. This CDR3 is 15 amino acids long. The CDR3 sequence is CSDNTGTSISYEQYF. CDR3 DNA sequence: TGCAGCGACAACACCGGGACTAGCATCTCCTACGAGCAGTACTTC.

The chain joins TRBV19 to TRBJ2-5; 14 bases are a match to TRBD2. Germline V gene data show CDR1 as LNHDA and CDR2 as SQIVND (reference sequence). There are 16 residues in the CDR3. With 10 bases clipped from V and 4 bases from J, the junction kept 11 bases outside the gene matches. The CDR3 is CATSGLAGDWRETQYF. Written as DNA, the CDR3 is TGTGCCACTTCGGGACTAGCGGGAGATTGGCGAGAGACCCAGTACTTC.

The V and J genes are TRBV30 and TRBJ2-7; D possibly uses TRBD1 or TRBD2 (5 bases each). Trimming took 0 bases from V and 4 from J, leaving 13 bases between them. The CDR3 contains 14 residues. Germline CDR1 reads GTSNPN; CDR2 reads SVGIG (reference sequence). The chain's CDR3 is CAWSVGEWVYEQYF. Written as DNA, the CDR3 is TGTGCCTGGAGTGTGGGGGAATGGGTTTACGAGCAGTACTTC. Drawing the rest from reference TRBV30 and TRBJ2-7, the complete variable domain is SQTIHQWPATLVQPVGSPLSLECTVEGTSNPNLYWYRQAAGRGLQLLFYSVGIGQISSEVPQNLSASRPQDRQFILSSKKLLLSDSGFYLCAWSVGEWVYEQYFGPGTRLTVT.

The rearrangement joins TRBV2 to TRBJ2-4, with 9 bases aligning to TRBD2. J was trimmed by 0 bases and V by 5 bases; bases with no gene match: 5. This CDR3 is built from 16 residues. Germline CDR1 and CDR2: SNHLY and FYNNEI. The CDR3 DNA reads as TGTGCCAGCAGTCTGGGACTAGCATTAGCCAAAAACATTCAGTACTTC. Translated, it gives CASSLGLALAKNIQYF.

A note on this clone: The sample contains more than one DNA sequence encoding this CDR3. The V call is TRBV7-9, the J call TRBJ2-3, with a possible D match to TRBD1 (5 bases). Germline V lookup: CDR1 SEHNR, CDR2 FQNEAQ (reference sequence). The CDR3 sequence is 15 residues long. V was trimmed by 0 bases and J by 1 base, leaving 8 bases between them. CDR3 nucleotide sequence: TGTGCCAGCAGCTTAGCTAGGGGCGGCACAGATACGCAGTATTTT. The encoded protein is CASSLARGGTDTQYF.

The chain couples TRBV30 to TRBJ1-2; 7 nucleotides line up with TRBD1. Germline V gene sequence: CDR1 GTSNPN, CDR2 SVGIG (reference sequence). J lost 4 bases, V lost 3 bases, and 11 bases had no gene match. The CDR3 runs to 15 residues. The CDR3 DNA reads as TGTGCCTGGAGAGCGGACAGGAAGAGTGGCTATGGCTACACCTTC. This sequence encodes CAWRADRKSGYGYTF. The whole variable domain, remainder taken from reference TRBV30 and TRBJ1-2, is SQTIHQWPATLVQPVGSPLSLECTVEGTSNPNLYWYRQAAGRGLQLLFYSVGIGQISSEVPQNLSASRPQDRQFILSSKKLLLSDSGFYLCAWRADRKSGYGYTFGSGTRLTVV.

The chain recombines TRBV28 with TRBJ2-7; possibly TRBD1 or TRBD2 for D (5 bases each). Trimming removed 8 bases from V and 4 bases from J, with 15 bases in between. Germline V CDR1 and CDR2: MDHEN, SYDVKM. The CDR3 consists of 13 residues. Here the CDR3 reads CASGTGSLYEQYF. The CDR3 nucleotides read TGTGCCAGCGGGACCGGCTCTCTGTACGAGCAGTACTTC.

The CDR3 DNA is TGTGCCAGCAGTGACTCGAGTAGCACCGGGGAGCTGTTTTTT. It specifies CASSDSSSTGELFF. The chain recombines TRBV6-4 with TRBJ2-2; no clear D gene. Looked up from germline, CDR1 is MRHNA and CDR2 is SNTAGT. The CDR3 has 14 amino acids. V shed 0 bases and J shed 4 bases, with 6 bases lying between them.

The chain is built from TRBV5-1 and TRBJ1-6; 7 bases align to TRBD1. CDR1 SGHRS and CDR2 YFSETQ come from the germline V gene. The CDR3 has 14 residues. The V and J ends lost 4 bases and 5 bases, in that order; junction bases with no gene match: 3. The CDR3 is CASSHGQDNSPLHF. Written as DNA, the CDR3 is TGCGCCAGCAGCCACGGACAGGATAATTCACCCCTCCACTTT.

V usage is TRBV3-1 (or the pseudogene TRBV3-2) and J usage is TRBJ2-7, with a tentative D call TRBD2 (5 bases). The CDR3 totals 14 residues. The ends were cut back, 5 bases at V and 0 bases at J, with 11 bases in the middle. The germline gives CDR1 LGHDT, CDR2 YNNKEL (reference sequence). CDR3 in amino acids: CASSSRVDSYEQYF. CDR3 in DNA: TGTGCCAGCAGCTCGCGGGTAGACTCCTACGAGCAGTACTTC.

The V gene is TRBV18, the J gene TRBJ2-1, with D unresolved. Trimming took 4 bases from V and 5 from J, leaving 9 bases between them. The germline CDR1 and CDR2 sequences are KGHSH and LQKENI. The CDR3 runs 13 residues. DNA of the CDR3: TGTGCCAGCTCACAGGCAGGTGACAATGAGCAGTTCTTC. This codes for CASSQAGDNEQFF.

The V gene is TRBV9, the J gene TRBJ2-2, with D maybe TRBD1 (6 bases). V shed 0 bases and J shed 5 bases, with 14 bases lying between them. The CDR3 runs to 16 residues. The germline gives CDR1 SGDLS, CDR2 YYNGEE. The CDR3 bases are TGTGCCAGCAGCGTAGGGCCAGGGGATCCGACCGGGGAGCTGTTTTTT. Encoded protein: CASSVGPGDPTGELFF. Full variable domain (outside the CDR3, taken from reference TRBV9 and TRBJ2-2): DSGVTQTPKHLITATGQRVTLRCSPRSGDLSVYWYQQSLDQGLQFLIQYYNGEERAKGNILERFSAQQFPDLHSELNLSSLELGDSALYFCASSVGPGDPTGELFFGEGSRLTVL.

The V gene is TRBV5-4, the J gene TRBJ2-5, with 9 bases identical to TRBD1. The CDR3 length is 12 residues. Losses at the gene ends were 9 bases for V and 6 bases for J; bases not matched to a gene: 6. Germline V gene sequence: CDR1 SGHNT, CDR2 YYREEE (reference sequence). The CDR3 DNA reads TGTGCCACCTGGGACAGGGTTAAGACCCAGTACTTC. It codes for CATWDRVKTQYF.

This clone was recorded a few times. This sequence joins TRBV5-1 and TRBJ2-7, with D possibly matching TRBD2 (5 bases). CDR1 is SGHRS and CDR2 is YFSETQ in the germline V gene. This CDR3 is 14 amino acids long. The V end was cut by 1 base, the J end by 2 bases, with 10 bases between. The CDR3 DNA follows: TGCGCCAGCAGCTTGCTGTTAGCGACCTACGAGCAGTACTTC. This gives the protein CASSLLLATYEQYF.

V is TRBV24-1 and J is TRBJ1-2, with D maybe TRBD1 (5 bases). V was shortened by 0 bases and J by 7 bases, with 11 bases between the two germline ends. The CDR3 sequence is 14 residues long. Germline loops: CDR1 KGHDR, CDR2 SFDVKD. This CDR3 is CATSDLWSGGGYTF. In nucleotides, the CDR3 is TGTGCCACCAGTGATTTGTGGAGTGGGGGTGGCTACACCTTC.

The J gene is TRBJ2-6, the V gene TRBV30; TRBD1 matches 8 bases. Germline CDR1 is GTSNPN and CDR2 is SVGIG (reference sequence). The CDR3 totals 18 residues. V was pared by 1 base and J by 4 bases, with 12 bases of the junction left unmatched. CDR3 sequence (DNA): TGTGCCTGGAGTGGAACACAGGGGGGAGCTTTGGGGGCCAACGTCCTGACTTTC. It is translated as CAWSGTQGGALGANVLTF.

The DNA for the CDR3 is TGTGCCAGCAGCTACCGGGGGGATACGCAGTATTTT. Amino acid sequence: CASSYRGDTQYF. The rearrangement joins TRBV28 to TRBJ2-3, with a tentative D call TRBD2 (6 bases). Germline V gives CDR1 MDHEN, CDR2 SYDVKM. The length of the CDR3 is 12 residues. V was trimmed by 6 bases and J by 6 bases, leaving 10 bases between them.

The chain has TRBV4-1 and TRBJ2-1, with TRBD2 matching 9 bases. Germline loops: CDR1 MGHRA, CDR2 YSYEKL. J gave up 1 base and V 0 bases, and 4 bases lay outside the gene matches. This CDR3 has 17 residues. CDR3 region: CASSQEGTSPSYNEQFF. CDR3 nucleotides: TGCGCCAGCAGCCAAGAGGGGACTAGCCCTTCCTACAATGAGCAGTTCTTC.

The chain employs TRBV4-2 and TRBJ1-5, with D possibly being TRBD1 (6 bases). This CDR3 has 16 residues. V was cut by 4 bases and J by 3 bases, with 16 bases left in between. The germline V gene encodes CDR1 LGHNA and CDR2 YNFKEQ. The CDR3 bases are TGTGCCAGCAGCCCCGGCGGCAGGGGAGACAATCAGCCCCAGCATTTT. Translating it yields CASSPGGRGDNQPQHF.

V usage is TRBV11-2 and J usage is TRBJ2-1, with TRBD2 as a possible D gene (5 bases). V dropped 2 bases and J dropped 5 bases, with 16 bases sitting between them. The CDR3 is made up of 16 amino acids. Germline values: CDR1 SGHAT, CDR2 FQNNGV. The CDR3 coding sequence is TGTGCCAGCAGCTTAAGAGGGCAAACTAGGGACAATGAGCAGTTCTTC. Translation gives CASSLRGQTRDNEQFF. Variable domain in full (rest from reference TRBV11-2 and TRBJ2-1): EAGVAQSPRYKIIEKRQSVAFWCNPISGHATLYWYQQILGQGPKLLIQFQNNGVVDDSQLPKDRFSAERLKGVDSTLKIQPAKLEDSAVYLCASSLRGQTRDNEQFFGPGTRLTVL.

The chain combines TRBV7-8 with TRBJ2-2; 11 bases are a match to TRBD2. Germline V lookup: CDR1 SGHVS, CDR2 FQNEAQ. The J segment lost 6 bases and the V segment lost 0 bases, leaving 12 bases of the junction unmatched. This CDR3 has 19 residues. The CDR3 DNA reads TGTGCCAGCAGCTTAGCGCGGTTGATAGCGGGAGGGCCCTCCGGGGAGCTGTTTTTT. Its translation: CASSLARLIAGGPSGELFF.

The rearrangement uses TRBV7-9 and TRBJ2-5, with TRBD2 identical over 13 bases. With V trimmed by 5 bases and J by 4 bases, 7 bases remained unmatched. The CDR3 consists of 16 residues. CDR1 and CDR2 from the germline V gene are SEHNR and FQNEAQ (reference sequence). The CDR3 DNA follows: TGTGCCAGCAGCCCATGGACTAGCGGGAGTTCAGAGACCCAGTACTTC. It translates to CASSPWTSGSSETQYF.